The T cell receptor beta chain described here comes from a study of blood T cells in healthy people across ages. The length of the CDR3 is 13 residues. Germline V CDR1 and CDR2: SQVTM, ANQGSEA. The V gene end was trimmed by 5 bases and the J gene end by 9 bases; junction bases not matched to a gene: 7. Next came a second PCR, run for roughly 6 to 11 cycles, which used a sample-barcoded 5' primer along with a J-beta primer mix. Via MiXCR, TCRdb re-called the 5' RACE reads, giving one row per CDR3 protein. The sample holds hundreds of thousands of distinct CDR3 sequences, more than 25% seen once. This clonotype was picked up many times.

The receptor was isolated from a woman aged 80 or over in good health. This rearrangement joins TRBV29-1 to TRBJ1-6; 7 nucleotides line up with TRBD1. Sequences were obtained from blood. CDR3 sequence reads: CSVQQGLTSPLHF. For the CDR3, the DNA is TGCAGCGTTCAACAGGGGCTAACTTCACCCCTCCACTTT. Using reference TRBV29-1 and TRBJ1-6 for the parts outside the CDR3, the full variable domain is SAVISQKPSRDICQRGTSLTIQCQVDSQVTMMFWYRQQPGQSLTLIATANQGSEATYESGFVIDKFPISRPNLTFSTLTVSNMSPEDSSIYLCSVQQGLTSPLHFGNGTRLTVT.